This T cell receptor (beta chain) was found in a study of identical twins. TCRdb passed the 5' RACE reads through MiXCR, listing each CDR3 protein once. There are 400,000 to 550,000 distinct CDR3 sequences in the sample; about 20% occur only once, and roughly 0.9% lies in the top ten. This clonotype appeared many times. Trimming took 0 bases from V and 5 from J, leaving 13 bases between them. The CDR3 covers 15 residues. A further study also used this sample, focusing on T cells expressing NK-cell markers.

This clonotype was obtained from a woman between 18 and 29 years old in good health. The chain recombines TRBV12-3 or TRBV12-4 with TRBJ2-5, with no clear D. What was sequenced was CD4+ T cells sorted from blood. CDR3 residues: CASSLAVSGRETQYF. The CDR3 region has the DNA TGTGCCAGCAGTTTAGCCGTCTCGGGTAGGGAGACCCAGTACTTC.